The clone carrying this TCR beta chain was detected only a few times. Its antigen is still unknown. This sample was included in a study of T-cell memory formation after mild COVID-19. Study context: TCR clustering was largely donor specific.

General study results and limits: The finding that pre-infection memory included some responding clones suggested that cross-reactive memory joined. Clones that contracted from day 15 to 85 had balanced CD4/CD8; later expanders were CD4+ biased.

Researchers used 5'RACE with constant-segment primers to make TCR alpha and TCR beta cDNA libraries that carry sample barcodes and UMIs. Each CDR3 protein is one row after TCRdb ran MiXCR on the 5' RACE reads. The sample contains hundreds of thousands of distinct CDR3 sequences, about 20% of which appear only once. J was trimmed by 5 bases and V by 0 bases; bases with no gene match: 7. Germline V lookup: CDR1 SGDLS, CDR2 YYNGEE. The CDR3 has 16 amino acids. Sequencing was done on a sample of PBMCs or a T cell subset sorted from them (not recorded which). This TCR was recovered from an adult woman who had mild COVID-19 (a few samples of this study predate the infection). Cell type and time point are not known. The chain links TRBV9 to TRBJ2-1; 8 bases match TRBD2. This CDR3 is CASSVGHSGAHNEQFF. The CDR3, as DNA: TGTGCCAGCAGCGTAGGACATAGCGGGGCTCACAATGAGCAGTTCTTC.